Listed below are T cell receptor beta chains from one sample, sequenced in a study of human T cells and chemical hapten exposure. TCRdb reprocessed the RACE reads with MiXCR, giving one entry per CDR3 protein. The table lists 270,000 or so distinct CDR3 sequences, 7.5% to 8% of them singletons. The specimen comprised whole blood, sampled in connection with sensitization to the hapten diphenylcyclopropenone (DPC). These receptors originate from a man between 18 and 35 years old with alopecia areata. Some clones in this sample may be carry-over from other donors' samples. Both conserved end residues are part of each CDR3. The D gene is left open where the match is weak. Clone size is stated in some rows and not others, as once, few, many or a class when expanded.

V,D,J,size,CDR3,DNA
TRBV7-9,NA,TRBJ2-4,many,CASSPDGNIQYF,TGTGCCAGCAGCCCTGACGGAAACATTCAGTACTTC
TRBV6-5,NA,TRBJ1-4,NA,CASSLQPNEKLFF,TGTGCCAGCAGTCTACAGCCTAATGAAAAACTGTTTTTT
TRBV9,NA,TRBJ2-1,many,CASSVADNEQFF,TGTGCCAGCAGCGTAGCGGACAATGAGCAGTTCTTC
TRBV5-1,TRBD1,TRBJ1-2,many,CASTSGPGTGSGYTF,TGCGCCAGCACCTCCGGACCCGGGACAGGGAGTGGCTACACCTTC
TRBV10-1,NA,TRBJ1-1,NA,CASSELRTNTEAFF,TGCGCCAGCAGTGAGTTACGGACGAACACTGAAGCTTTCTTT
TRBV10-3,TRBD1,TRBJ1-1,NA,CAIGRGQILNTEAFF,TGTGCCATCGGGAGGGGACAGATCTTGAACACTGAAGCTTTCTTT
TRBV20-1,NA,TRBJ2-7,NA,CSARDTWGSSYEQYF,TGCAGTGCTAGAGATACCTGGGGCAGCTCCTACGAGCAGTACTTC
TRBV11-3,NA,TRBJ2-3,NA,CASSLVPGADTQYF,TGTGCCAGCAGCTTAGTCCCAGGGGCAGATACGCAGTATTTT
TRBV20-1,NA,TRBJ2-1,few,CSAPVTGQPYNEQFF,TGCAGTGCTCCCGTTACAGGGCAACCCTACAATGAGCAGTTCTTC
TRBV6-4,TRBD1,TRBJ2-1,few,CASSEGGGTHNEQFF,TGTGCCAGCAGTGAAGGGGGCGGCACGCACAATGAGCAGTTCTTC
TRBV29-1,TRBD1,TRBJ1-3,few,CSVEGVGGSSGNTIYF,TGCAGCGTTGAAGGGGTAGGGGGCAGCTCTGGAAACACCATATATTTT
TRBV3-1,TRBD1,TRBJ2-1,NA,CASSQNTGQGANEQFF,TGTGCCAGCAGCCAGAACACGGGACAGGGGGCGAATGAGCAGTTCTTC
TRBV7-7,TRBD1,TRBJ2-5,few,CASSHRGHQETQYF,TGTGCCAGCAGCCACAGGGGACACCAAGAGACCCAGTACTTC
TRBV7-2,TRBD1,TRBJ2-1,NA,CASSSFRGYEQFF,TGTGCCAGCAGCTCTTTCAGGGGGTATGAGCAGTTCTTC
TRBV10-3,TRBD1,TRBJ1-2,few,CAIAGTGSNYGYTF,TGTGCCATCGCGGGGACAGGCAGTAACTATGGCTACACCTTC
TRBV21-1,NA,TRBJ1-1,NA,CASSWQGYREGEAFF,TGTGCCAGCAGCTGGCAAGGGTACAGGGAAGGTGAAGCTTTCTTT
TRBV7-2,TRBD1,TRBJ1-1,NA,CASSERGRQGRAFF,TGTGCCAGCAGCGAGCGGGGGAGACAGGGAAGGGCTTTCTTT
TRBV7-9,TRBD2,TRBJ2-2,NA,CASRSTSGGGELFF,TGTGCCAGCAGATCAACTAGCGGCGGCGGGGAGCTGTTTTTT
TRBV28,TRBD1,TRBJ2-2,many,CASSTGATGELFF,TGTGCCAGCAGTACAGGGGCCACCGGGGAGCTGTTTTTT
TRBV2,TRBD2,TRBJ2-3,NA,CASSVRGTRGGTDTQYF,TGTGCCAGCAGTGTCCGCGGGACTAGGGGTGGTACAGATACGCAGTATTTT
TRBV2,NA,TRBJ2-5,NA,CASSAPGAPETQYF,TGTGCCAGCAGTGCCCCGGGGGCCCCAGAGACCCAGTACTTC
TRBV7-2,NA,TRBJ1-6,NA,CASSLLPERFNSPLHF,TGTGCCAGCAGCTTACTACCGGAGCGGTTTAATTCACCCCTCCACTTT
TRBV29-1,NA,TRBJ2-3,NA,CSAEGAGRGTDTQYF,TGCAGCGCCGAGGGTGCGGGGAGAGGCACAGATACGCAGTATTTT
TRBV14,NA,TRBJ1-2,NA,CASSQERSAGQGYTF,TGTGCCAGCAGCCAAGAACGGTCGGCAGGGCAAGGCTACACCTTC
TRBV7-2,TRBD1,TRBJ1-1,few,CASSLYGTVNTEAFF,TGTGCCAGCAGCTTATATGGGACAGTGAACACTGAAGCTTTCTTT
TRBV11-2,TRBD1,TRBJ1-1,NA,CASSPFRDREAFF,TGTGCCAGCAGCCCTTTCCGGGACAGGGAAGCTTTCTTT
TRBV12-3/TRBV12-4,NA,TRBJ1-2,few,CASSPSGSAANYGYTF,TGTGCCAGCAGCCCCTCGGGGAGTGCAGCTAACTATGGCTACACCTTC
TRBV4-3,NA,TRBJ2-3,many,CASSQVTLDTQYF,TGCGCCAGCAGCCAAGTGACGTTGGATACGCAGTATTTT
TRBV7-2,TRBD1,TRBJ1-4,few,CASSRPGQRNEKLFF,TGTGCCAGCAGCCGGCCGGGACAGAGAAATGAAAAACTGTTTTTT
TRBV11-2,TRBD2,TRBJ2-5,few,CASSLAFRAGGPETQYF,TGTGCCAGCAGCTTAGCTTTCCGGGCGGGGGGGCCTGAGACCCAGTACTTC
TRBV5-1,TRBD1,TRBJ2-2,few,CASSLTGTVTGELFF,TGCGCCAGCAGCTTGACCGGGACAGTCACCGGGGAGCTGTTTTTT
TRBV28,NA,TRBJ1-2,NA,CASSPRWEHYGYTF,TGTGCCAGCAGTCCACGTTGGGAGCACTATGGCTACACCTTC
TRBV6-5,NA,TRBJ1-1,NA,CASKEGEERRTEAFF,TGTGCCAGCAAGGAAGGGGAGGAGAGGAGGACTGAAGCTTTCTTT
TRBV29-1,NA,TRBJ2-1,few,CSVHDNNEQFF,TGCAGCGTTCACGATAACAATGAGCAGTTCTTC
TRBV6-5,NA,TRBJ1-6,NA,CASSRGQPATTFYNSPLHF,TGTGCCAGCAGCCGGGGGCAGCCGGCAACTACCTTCTATAATTCACCCCTCCACTTT
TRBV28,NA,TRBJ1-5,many,CASSLPRRDQPQHF,TGTGCCAGCAGTTTACCCCGACGGGATCAGCCCCAGCATTTT
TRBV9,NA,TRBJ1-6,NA,CASSGDGISPLHF,TGTGCCAGCAGCGGGGACGGCATCTCACCCCTCCACTTT
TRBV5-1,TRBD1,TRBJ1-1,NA,CASSSGTVTTEAFF,TGCGCCAGCAGCTCCGGGACAGTAACAACTGAAGCTTTCTTT
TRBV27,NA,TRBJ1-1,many,CASSQVANTEAFF,TGTGCCAGCAGTCAGGTTGCGAACACTGAAGCTTTCTTT
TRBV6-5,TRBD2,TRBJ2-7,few,CASSYSSAGDSYEQYF,TGTGCCAGCAGTTACTCGAGTGCGGGGGACTCCTACGAGCAGTACTTC
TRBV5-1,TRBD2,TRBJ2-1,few,CASSPTSGGHNEQFF,TGCGCCAGCAGCCCTACTAGCGGGGGACACAATGAGCAGTTCTTC
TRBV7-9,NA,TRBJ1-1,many,CASSPTESTEAFF,TGTGCCAGCAGCCCCACAGAATCCACTGAAGCTTTCTTT
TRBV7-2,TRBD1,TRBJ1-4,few,CASSYSGTGWEKLFF,TGTGCCAGCAGCTACTCCGGGACAGGGTGGGAAAAACTGTTTTTT
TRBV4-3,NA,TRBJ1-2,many,CASSQEKGLDGRYGYTF,TGCGCCAGCAGCCAAGAAAAGGGCTTGGACGGGCGATATGGCTACACCTTC
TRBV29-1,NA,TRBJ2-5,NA,CSVHIPGRETQYF,TGCAGCGTTCACATACCAGGTCGTGAGACCCAGTACTTC
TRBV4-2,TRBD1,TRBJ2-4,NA,CASSLRGDRVVGEAKNIQYF,TGTGCCAGCAGCCTTCGGGGGGACAGGGTGGTGGGCGAAGCCAAAAACATTCAGTACTTC
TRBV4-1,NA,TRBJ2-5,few,CASSWGEKDQETQYF,TGCGCCAGCAGCTGGGGGGAAAAGGACCAAGAGACCCAGTACTTC
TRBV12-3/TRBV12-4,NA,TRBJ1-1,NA,CASSFDRMLQNTEAFF,TGTGCCAGCAGTTTTGACAGGATGCTTCAGAACACTGAAGCTTTCTTT
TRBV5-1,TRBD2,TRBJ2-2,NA,CASRFGRWTSSLTGELFF,TGCGCCAGCAGATTTGGGAGGTGGACTAGCTCCCTAACCGGGGAGCTGTTTTTT
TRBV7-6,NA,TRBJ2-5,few,CASSWSRGETQYF,TGTGCCAGCAGCTGGTCCAGGGGAGAGACCCAGTACTTC
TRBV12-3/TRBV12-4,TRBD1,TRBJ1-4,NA,CASSFWTGGNEKLFF,TGTGCCAGCAGTTTTTGGACAGGGGGGAATGAAAAACTGTTTTTT
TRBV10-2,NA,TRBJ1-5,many,CASSESLYSNQPQHF,TGCGCCAGCAGTGAGAGTCTCTATAGCAATCAGCCCCAGCATTTT
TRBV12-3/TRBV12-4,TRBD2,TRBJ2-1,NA,CASSPRSSGNNEQFF,TGTGCCAGCAGTCCGAGGTCTAGCGGAAACAATGAGCAGTTCTTC
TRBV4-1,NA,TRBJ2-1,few,CASSQEGGAYNEQFF,TGCGCCAGCAGCCAAGAAGGGGGGGCGTACAATGAGCAGTTCTTC
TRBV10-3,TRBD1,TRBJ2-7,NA,CAIRTADRGEQYF,TGTGCCATCAGAACTGCGGACAGGGGAGAGCAGTACTTC